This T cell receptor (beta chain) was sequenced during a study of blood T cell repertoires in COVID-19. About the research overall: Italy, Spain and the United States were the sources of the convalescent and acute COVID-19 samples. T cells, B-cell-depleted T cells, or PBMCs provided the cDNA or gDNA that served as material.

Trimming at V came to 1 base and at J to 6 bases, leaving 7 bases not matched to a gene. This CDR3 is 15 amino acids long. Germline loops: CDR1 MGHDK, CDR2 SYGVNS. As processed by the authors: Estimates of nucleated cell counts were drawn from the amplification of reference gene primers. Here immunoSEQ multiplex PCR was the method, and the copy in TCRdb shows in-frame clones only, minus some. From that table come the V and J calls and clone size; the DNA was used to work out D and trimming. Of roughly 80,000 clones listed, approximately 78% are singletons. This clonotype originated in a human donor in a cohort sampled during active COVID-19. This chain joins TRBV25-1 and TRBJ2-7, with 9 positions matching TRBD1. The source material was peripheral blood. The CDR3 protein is CASSESGTGLGEQYF. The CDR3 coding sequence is TGTGCCAGCAGTGAATCCGGGACAGGGCTCGGCGAGCAGTACTTC.